These T cell receptor beta chains were read from a single sample in a study of blood T cells in healthy people across ages. TCRdb processed the 5' RACE reads anew with MiXCR; each CDR3 protein has one entry. The sample carries hundreds of thousands of distinct CDR3 sequences, roughly two fifths recorded once. Sequenced: blood. These receptors were taken from a man at least 80 years old in good health. Both conserved end residues are part of each CDR3. D genes are given only for firm matches. Size is stated for part of the rows, as once, few or many counts, or as a class when the clone is expanded.

size,D,J,V,DNA,CDR3
many,.,TRBJ2-7,TRBV7-2,TGTGCCAGCAGCTTAGACTTCTCCCCAACGGGGGAGCAGTACTTC,CASSLDFSPTGEQYF
few,TRBD1,TRBJ1-6,TRBV7-3,TGTGCCAGCAGCTCGCAAGGACAGGGGGTATCACCCCTCCACTTT,CASSSQGQGVSPLHF
.,TRBD1,TRBJ2-1,TRBV12-3/TRBV12-4,TGTGCCAGCACCATGAAGACAGGGAGCTCCTACAATGAGCAGTTCTTC,CASTMKTGSSYNEQFF
.,TRBD1,TRBJ2-7,TRBV7-2,TGTGCCAGCAGCTTAAGGCCGACCACCGGACAGGGTACCTACGAGCAGTACTTC,CASSLRPTTGQGTYEQYF
many,.,TRBJ2-1,TRBV10-3,TGTGCCATCAGTGAGAGCTGGGATGAGCAGTTCTTC,CAISESWDEQFF
.,.,TRBJ2-7,TRBV14,TGTGCCAGCAGCCAAGGTAGGAGCGGGACAATCTCCTACGAGCAGTACTTC,CASSQGRSGTISYEQYF
once,TRBD1,TRBJ2-5,TRBV5-6,TGTGCCAGCAGCTTGTCTACGGGACAGAGGGCAGAGACCCAGTACTTC,CASSLSTGQRAETQYF
few,.,TRBJ2-7,TRBV7-2,TGTGCCAGCAGCTCCCCGACTAGGACCCTCTGCGAGCAGTACTTC,CASSSPTRTLCEQYF
few,TRBD2,TRBJ2-7,TRBV29-1,TGCAGCGCGCGGCGGAGCGGGAGAGGGCGTGAGCAGTACTTC,CSARRSGRGREQYF
.,.,TRBJ2-3,TRBV11-3,TGTGCCAGCAGCTTGATCGGGGGAAGCACAGATACGCAGTATTTT,CASSLIGGSTDTQYF
many,TRBD2,TRBJ2-1,TRBV7-9,TGTGCCAGCAGCTTATTAGCGGGGGGGCCCAATGAGCAGTTCTTC,CASSLLAGGPNEQFF
.,.,TRBJ2-3,TRBV19,TGTGCCAGTAGTATTGCCCGGGGGAGCACAGATACGCAGTATTTT,CASSIARGSTDTQYF
.,TRBD2,TRBJ2-3,TRBV20-1,TGCAGTGCTAGACAGCGGGAGGGCCTTGGAGATACGCAGTATTTT,CSARQREGLGDTQYF
.,.,TRBJ2-7,TRBV25-1,TGTGCCAGCAGTGACCCAACTAGGCCCTCCTACGAGCAGTACTTC,CASSDPTRPSYEQYF
many,TRBD2,TRBJ2-5,TRBV29-1,TGCAGCGTTGAAGCCAGCCGGGACTACGGAACCCAGTACTTC,CSVEASRDYGTQYF
.,.,TRBJ2-1,TRBV20-1,TGCAGTGCTAGGACGGGGACCGACAATGAGCAGTTCTTC,CSARTGTDNEQFF